This TCR beta chain comes out of a study of shared clonotypes between healthy human individuals. Overall study context: The donor pool was made up of a couple of women and a few men aged 18 to 49. A donor's plate count was three for CD4 naive and three for CD4 memory; CD8 naive had two and CD8 memory one. Whole-study results and caveats: Measured sharing among donors was expected to vary with sequencing depth.

CDR1 is LGHNA and CDR2 is YNFKEQ in the germline V gene. The CDR3 has 14 amino acids. Trimming took 1 base from V and 5 from J, leaving 9 bases between them. With respect to this clone: Its cognate antigen is unknown.

The test was conducted at deep level. Sequenced by immunoSEQ multiplex PCR; TCRdb stores in-frame clones only, minus some. The data hold 550,000 to 800,000 clones, with 74% observed a single time. Material for sequencing was memory CD4+ T cells sorted from blood. Subset here: CD45RA-negative fraction. The sequence was collected from a woman between 25 and 40 years old in good health. The chain combines TRBV4-2 with TRBJ2-1; the D call may be TRBD1 or TRBD2 (5 bases each). Here the CDR3 DNA reads TGTGCCAGCAGCCAAGGGGACCCGGACAATGAGCAGTTCTTC. It specifies CASSQGDPDNEQFF.